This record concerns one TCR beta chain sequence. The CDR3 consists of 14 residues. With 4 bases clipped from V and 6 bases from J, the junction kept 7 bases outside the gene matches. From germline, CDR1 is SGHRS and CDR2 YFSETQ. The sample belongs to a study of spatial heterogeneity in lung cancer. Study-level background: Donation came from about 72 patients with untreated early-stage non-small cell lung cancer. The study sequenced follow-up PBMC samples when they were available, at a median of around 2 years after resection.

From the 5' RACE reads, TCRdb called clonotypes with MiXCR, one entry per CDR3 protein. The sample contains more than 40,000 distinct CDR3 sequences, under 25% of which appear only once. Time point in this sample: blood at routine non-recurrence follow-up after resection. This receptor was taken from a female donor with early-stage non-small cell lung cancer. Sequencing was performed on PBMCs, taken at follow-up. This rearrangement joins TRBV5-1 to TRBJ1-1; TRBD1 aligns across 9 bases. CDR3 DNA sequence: TGCGCCAGCAGCCCACGGACAGGGGCTGCTGAAGCTTTCTTT. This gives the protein CASSPRTGAAEAFF.